These T cell receptor beta chains were read from a single sample in a study of monozygotic twins with inflammatory bowel disease. TCRdb re-called the 5' RACE reads and gives one entry per CDR3 protein, without DNA. In total, the table holds some 100,000 distinct CDR3 sequences. Sequencing was carried out using blood. These TCRs come from a human donor with ulcerative colitis or Crohn's disease, or a healthy co-twin of an affected twin (not recorded which). Each CDR3 is given with its conserved first and last residue.

V	J	CDR3
TRBV12-3/TRBV12-4	TRBJ2-7	CASSPTFGQNYEQYF
TRBV29-1	TRBJ2-1	CSVAGAIRTYNEQFF
TRBV6-2/TRBV6-3	TRBJ2-1	CASSAAGGYNEQFF
TRBV27	TRBJ2-3	CASSLRQGSSQGTDTQYF
TRBV30	TRBJ1-2	CAWMVGLYGYTF
TRBV19	TRBJ1-4	CASSPYPTNEKLFF
TRBV7-9	TRBJ1-5	CASSFRRDQPQHF
TRBV7-2	TRBJ2-3	CASSLGSGGATEDTQYF
TRBV9	TRBJ1-2	CASRDTGGASYGYTF
TRBV27	TRBJ2-7	CASRGSGRYEQYF
TRBV10-3	TRBJ2-6	CAISESANSGANVLTF
TRBV19	TRBJ2-7	CASSIRQGLYEQYF
TRBV28	TRBJ2-7	CASSSSGTAYEQYF
TRBV18	TRBJ2-7	CASSPILAGTTYEQYF
TRBV27	TRBJ2-7	CASRARGRNSYEQYF
TRBV7-2	TRBJ2-5	CASSLELQETQYF
TRBV29-1	TRBJ1-1	CSAGYKGQSRAFF
TRBV5-1	TRBJ2-3	CASSLGVAGTDTQYF
TRBV3-1	TRBJ2-6	CASSQGFMGGVVHSGANVLTF
TRBV5-1	TRBJ1-5	CASSRTGVNQPQHF
TRBV25-1	TRBJ2-7	CASSPLRGATYEQYF
TRBV7-9	TRBJ1-5	CASSSSGAGDQPQHF
TRBV20-1	TRBJ1-2	CSARDAGGADGYTF
TRBV20-1	TRBJ1-5	CSARPNTAAVRNQPQHF
TRBV28	TRBJ2-6	CASSWARDSGANVLTF
TRBV4-2	TRBJ2-5	CASSQDLEQETQYF